The entry that follows covers one TCR beta chain sequence. The sample is drawn from a study of graft-versus-host responses after intestinal transplantation. Repertoires were generated with immunoSEQ multiplex PCR, while TCRdb's copy carries only in-frame clones and drops some. The sample has about 40,000 clones, around 90% seen once; the top ten hold around 2.5%. The sequence derives from a human patient who received an intestinal transplant, so some T cells may come from the graft donor. The sample in question was PBMCs, obtained approximately 310 days after intestinal transplant.

Here the CDR3 DNA reads TGTGCCAGCGCTACAGGGAATAGCAATCAGCCCCAGCATTTT. It translates to CASATGNSNQPQHF. The chain carries TRBV11-2 and TRBJ1-5, with D perhaps matching TRBD1 (6 bases). The V end was cut by 8 bases, the J end by 0 bases, with 11 bases between. This CDR3 contains 14 residues. The germline V gene encodes CDR1 SGHAT and CDR2 FQNNGV.